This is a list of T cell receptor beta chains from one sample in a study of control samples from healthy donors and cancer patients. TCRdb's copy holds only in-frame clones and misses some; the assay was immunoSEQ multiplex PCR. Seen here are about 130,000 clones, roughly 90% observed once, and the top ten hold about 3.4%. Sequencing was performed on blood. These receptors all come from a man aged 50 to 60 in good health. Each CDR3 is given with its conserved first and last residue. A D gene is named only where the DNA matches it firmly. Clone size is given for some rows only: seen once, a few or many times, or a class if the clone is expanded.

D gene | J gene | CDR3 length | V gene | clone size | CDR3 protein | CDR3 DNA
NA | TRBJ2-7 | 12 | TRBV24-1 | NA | CATSEQGYEQYF | TGTGCCACCAGTGAACAGGGTTACGAGCAGTACTTC
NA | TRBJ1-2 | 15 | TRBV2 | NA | CASSEGGAVGYGYTF | TGTGCCAGCAGTGAGGGGGGGGCGGTTGGCTATGGCTACACCTTC
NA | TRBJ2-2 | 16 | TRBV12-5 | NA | CASGFPGTRNTGELFF | TGTGCTAGTGGTTTTCCCGGGACACGGAACACCGGGGAGCTGTTTTTT
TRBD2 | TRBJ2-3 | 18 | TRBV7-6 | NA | CASSPRGSLAASTDTQYF | TGTGCCAGCAGCCCCCGGGGGAGCCTAGCGGCTAGCACAGATACGCAGTATTTT
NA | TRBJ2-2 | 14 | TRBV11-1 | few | CASSLGFDTGELFF | TGTGCCAGCAGCTTAGGTTTTGACACCGGGGAGCTGTTTTTT
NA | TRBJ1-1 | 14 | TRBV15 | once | CATSQDVGDTEAFF | TGTGCCACCAGCCAAGATGTGGGGGACACTGAAGCTTTCTTT
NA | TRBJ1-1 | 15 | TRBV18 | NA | CASSLSSGGNTEAFF | TGTGCCAGCTCACTGTCTTCTGGTGGGAACACTGAAGCTTTCTTT
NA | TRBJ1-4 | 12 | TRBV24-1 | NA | CATSEANEKLFF | TGTGCCACCAGTGAGGCCAATGAAAAACTGTTTTTT
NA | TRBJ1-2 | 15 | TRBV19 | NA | CASSIGWGTNYGYTF | TGTGCCAGTAGTATTGGGTGGGGCACCAACTATGGCTACACCTTC
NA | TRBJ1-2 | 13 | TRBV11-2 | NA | CASSSQGDYGYTF | TGTGCCAGCAGCTCACAGGGTGACTATGGCTACACCTTC
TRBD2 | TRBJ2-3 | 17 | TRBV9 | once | CASSVGSAGGVTDTQYF | TGTGCCAGCAGCGTAGGATCTGCGGGGGGGGTCACAGATACGCAGTATTTT
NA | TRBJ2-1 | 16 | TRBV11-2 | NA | CASSLGRTTSYNEQFF | TGTGCCAGCAGCTTAGGACGTACCACCTCCTACAATGAGCAGTTCTTC
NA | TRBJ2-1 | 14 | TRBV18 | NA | CASSPGGGRNEQFF | TGTGCCAGCTCACCGGGTGGCGGACGCAATGAGCAGTTCTTC
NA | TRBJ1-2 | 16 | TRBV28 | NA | CASSPMVTRAGYGYTF | TGTGCCAGCAGCCCGATGGTAACAAGGGCCGGCTATGGCTACACCTTC
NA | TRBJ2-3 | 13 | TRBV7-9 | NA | CASTKSDKDTQYF | TGTGCCAGCACCAAGTCAGATAAGGATACGCAGTATTTT
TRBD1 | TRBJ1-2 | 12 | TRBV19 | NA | CAGRTGVGGYTF | TGTGCCGGACGCACAGGGGTTGGTGGCTACACCTTC
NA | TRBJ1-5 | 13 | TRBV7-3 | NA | CASSSGWDQPQHF | TGTGCCAGCAGCTCGGGGTGGGATCAGCCCCAGCATTTT
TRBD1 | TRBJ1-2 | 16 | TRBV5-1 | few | CASKRAGTGSNYGYTF | TGCGCCAGCAAACGGGCCGGGACAGGGTCTAACTATGGCTACACCTTC
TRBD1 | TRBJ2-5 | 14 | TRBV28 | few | CASSWDRGLSTQYF | TGTGCCAGCAGTTGGGACAGGGGGCTCAGTACCCAGTACTTC
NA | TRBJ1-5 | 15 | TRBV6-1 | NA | CASSEVAASNQPQHF | TGTGCCAGCAGTGAAGTGGCAGCTAGCAATCAGCCCCAGCATTTT
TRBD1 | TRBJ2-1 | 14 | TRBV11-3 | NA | CASSSRQGTDEQFF | TGTGCCAGCAGCTCCCGACAGGGCACTGATGAGCAGTTCTTC
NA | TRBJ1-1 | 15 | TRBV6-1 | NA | CASSEEWGSDTEAFF | TGTGCCAGCAGTGAAGAGTGGGGAAGTGACACTGAAGCTTTCTTT
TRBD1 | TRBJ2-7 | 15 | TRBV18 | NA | CASSPGAGGSYEQYF | TGTGCCAGCTCACCAGGGGCAGGGGGAAGCTACGAGCAGTACTTC
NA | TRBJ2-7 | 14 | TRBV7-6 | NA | CASSLGAGFYEQYF | TGTGCCAGCAGCTTAGGGGCAGGGTTCTACGAGCAGTACTTC
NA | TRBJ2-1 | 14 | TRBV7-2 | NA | CASSLQWGGDEQFF | TGTGCCAGCAGCTTACAGTGGGGAGGCGATGAGCAGTTCTTC
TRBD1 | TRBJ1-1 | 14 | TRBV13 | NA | CASSLRQGIPEAFF | TGTGCCAGCAGCTTAAGACAGGGCATCCCTGAAGCTTTCTTT
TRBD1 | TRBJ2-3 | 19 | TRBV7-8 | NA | CASSSLAFGQGARTDTQYF | TGTGCCAGCAGCTCCCTTGCCTTCGGACAGGGGGCGCGTACAGATACGCAGTATTTT
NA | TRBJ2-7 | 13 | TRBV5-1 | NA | CASSSDSLNEQYF | TGCGCCAGCAGCTCGGACAGTTTGAACGAGCAGTACTTC
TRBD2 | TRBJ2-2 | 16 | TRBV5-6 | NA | CASSTASGGRYGELFF | TGTGCCAGCAGCACCGCTAGCGGGGGGCGGTACGGGGAGCTGTTTTTT
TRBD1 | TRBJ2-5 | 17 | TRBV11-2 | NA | CASSSPGQGASEETQYF | TGTGCCAGCAGCTCACCGGGACAGGGGGCATCGGAGGAGACCCAGTACTTC
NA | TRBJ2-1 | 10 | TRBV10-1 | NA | CASRYNEQFF | TGCGCCAGCAGATACAATGAGCAGTTCTTC
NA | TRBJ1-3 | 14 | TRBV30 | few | CAWSVGGNKNTIYF | TGTGCCTGGAGTGTTGGGGGGAATAAAAACACCATATATTTT
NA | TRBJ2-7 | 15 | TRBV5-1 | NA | CASSLARNSSYEQYF | TGCGCCAGCAGCTTGGCGCGTAACAGTTCCTACGAGCAGTACTTC
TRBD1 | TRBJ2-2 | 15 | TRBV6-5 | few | CASRGDRVGTGELFF | TGTGCCAGCAGGGGGGACAGGGTTGGCACCGGGGAGCTGTTTTTT
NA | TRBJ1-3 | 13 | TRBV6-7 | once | CASSLGGVNTIYF | TGTGCCAGCAGTTTGGGAGGGGTGAACACCATATATTTT
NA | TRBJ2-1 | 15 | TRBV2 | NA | CASSVMQSSYNEQFF | TGTGCCAGCAGTGTGATGCAGAGCTCTTACAATGAGCAGTTCTTC
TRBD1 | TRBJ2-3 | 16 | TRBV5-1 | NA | CASSDGTDAGTDTQYF | TGCGCCAGCAGCGACGGGACAGACGCCGGCACAGATACGCAGTATTTT
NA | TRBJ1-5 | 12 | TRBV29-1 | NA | CSVVGEGQPQHF | TGCAGCGTTGTAGGGGAAGGCCAGCCCCAGCATTTT
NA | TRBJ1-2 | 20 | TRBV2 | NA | CASTTEGAGQLTPLFYGYTF | TGTGCCAGCACTACCGAAGGAGCGGGACAACTAACCCCGTTGTTCTATGGCTACACCTTC
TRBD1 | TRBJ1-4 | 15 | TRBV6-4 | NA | CASIDREVSFEKLFF | TGTGCCAGCATAGACAGGGAAGTATCATTCGAAAAACTGTTTTTT
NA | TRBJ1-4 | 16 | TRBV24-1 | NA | CATSHPTGREREKLFF | TGTGCCACCAGCCATCCAACCGGTCGGGAACGAGAAAAACTGTTTTTT
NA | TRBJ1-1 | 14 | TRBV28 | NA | CASSFGGGRFEAFF | TGTGCCAGCAGTTTCGGAGGGGGACGCTTTGAAGCTTTCTTT
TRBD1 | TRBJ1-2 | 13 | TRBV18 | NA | CASSPGTGNGYTF | TGTGCCAGCTCACCCGGGACAGGGAATGGCTACACCTTC
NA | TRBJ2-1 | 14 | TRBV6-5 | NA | CASRRDDSYNEQFF | TGTGCCAGCAGGCGAGATGACTCCTACAATGAGCAGTTCTTC